The TCR beta chain described here comes from a study of blood T cell repertoires in COVID-19 (dated by TCRdb to 2020 to 2021). Regarding the complete study: Collaborator samples came from the United States, Italy and Spain and covered acute and convalescent phases of COVID-19. The repertoires were released in a freely available public database intended as a resource for research on the immune response to SARS-CoV-2. The samples were drawn from the first 160 participants of the ongoing ImmuneRACE study and from some 1,300 subjects provided by 6 global collaborators. The prospective study material was composed of cDNA or gDNA derived from T cells, B-cell-depleted T cells, or PBMCs. Deeply sampled blood TCRbeta repertoires from subjects exposed to, actively infected with, or recovered from COVID-19 were included in the dataset. A de-identified subject ID, COVID-19 status, age in years and sex were almost always included in the sample metadata. HLA class I and class II types, where available, came from metadata supplied by the sample provider rather than from assay-based typing.

TCRbeta CDR3 regions were amplified from genomic DNA using the immunoSEQ Assay, a bias-controlled multiplex PCR. In the paper's pipeline: Nucleated cell counts per sample were estimated from amplification of reference gene primers within the assay. To quantify the absolute abundance of each unique TCRbeta CDR3 rearrangement, sequence reads were collapsed and filtered. For each sample, productive Simpson clonality was calculated as the square root of Simpson's diversity index over productive rearrangements. Not all clones reach the TCRdb copy of this immuneACCESS table, which keeps in-frame sequences only. Checked studies attribute under half of the gap to unresolved V genes and leave the rest unexplained. For V, J and clone size, that table is used; D and trimming come from the DNA. The table for this sample lists some 250,000 clones; about 90% of them were counted only once. The top ten hold roughly 3.1% of the sample.

Only one count was recorded for this clone. Its target antigen remains unknown. Per-base qualities were not stored, and no clone one base away is much larger. In the prospective study, participants were roughly 18 to 100 years old, resided in 25 or so geographic areas of the United States, and were enrolled through a virtual design. In the prospective study, cohorts were assigned on the basis of participant-reported clinical history obtained from a screening survey and a study questionnaire. In the prospective study, whole blood, serum and a nasopharyngeal or oropharyngeal swab were collected from each participant by mobile phlebotomists. Additional blood draws and questionnaires over a 2-month period could optionally be provided by prospective study participants. Before DNA extraction, prospective study blood samples were shipped either frozen or at room temperature. What the study reported, not specific to this receptor: The quantity of clinical and demographic metadata differed by source and by participant and was supplied without curation.

The origin of this receptor is a woman in her thirties or forties with acute COVID-19. Source material: PBMCs or T cells enriched from blood (not recorded which).

Here the CDR3 is given as CASSPGPYTEAFF. The DNA reads TGTGCCAGCAGCCCGGGTCCGTACACTGAAGCTTTCTTT. The rearrangement joined TRBV3-1 (or the pseudogene TRBV3-2) to TRBJ1-1, with an unclear D gene assignment. The germline V gene (reference sequence) provides CDR1 LGHDT and CDR2 YNNKEL. Its CDR3 holds 13 amino acids, cysteine through phenylalanine. Just CDR3 DNA is preserved here, 39 bases in frame from base 1. V drops 4 bases and J drops 3 bases, leaving 9 bases in between.